This is a list of T cell receptor beta chains from one sample in a study of blood T cell repertoires in COVID-19. The data were produced by immunoSEQ multiplex PCR, yet TCRdb's version contains in-frame clones alone and is incomplete. This table has 30,000 to 40,000 clones, around 93% appearing once. The material sequenced was peripheral blood. The receptors shown here come from a human donor in a cohort sampled during active COVID-19. Each CDR3 is given with its conserved first and last residue. D genes are given only for firm matches. Clone size appears in some rows only: once, few, many, or a class for an expanded clone.

TRBV7-8	NA	NA	15	TRBJ1-1	CASSFPGIMNTEAFF	TGTGCCAGCAGCTTTCCGGGAATCATGAACACTGAAGCTTTCTTT
TRBV25-1	once	TRBD1	13	TRBJ1-2	CASSEQGAGGYTF	TGTGCCAGCAGTGAACAGGGGGCAGGTGGCTACACCTTC
TRBV27	once	TRBD1	17	TRBJ2-2	CASSLSSPGTVPGELFF	TGTGCCAGCAGTTTATCTAGTCCCGGGACAGTTCCCGGGGAGCTGTTTTTT
TRBV18	NA	TRBD1	15	TRBJ1-2	CASSPQTGGASGYTF	TGTGCCAGCTCACCACAGACAGGGGGCGCGAGCGGCTACACCTTC
TRBV19	NA	NA	14	TRBJ2-5	CASSTDTGKETQYF	TGTGCCAGTAGTACCGATACAGGGAAAGAGACCCAGTACTTC
TRBV24-1	NA	NA	15	TRBJ1-1	CATSDSGPQNTEAFF	TGTGCCACCAGTGATTCTGGGCCCCAGAACACTGAAGCTTTCTTT
TRBV5-1	NA	NA	16	TRBJ2-1	CASSFSHQGTYNEQFF	TGCGCCAGCAGCTTTAGCCACCAGGGCACCTACAATGAGCAGTTCTTC
TRBV24-1	NA	TRBD1	19	TRBJ2-6	CATSGLPGTGPSGANVLTF	TGTGCCACCAGCGGACTGCCCGGGACAGGTCCCTCTGGGGCCAACGTCCTGACTTTC
TRBV10-3	NA	NA	14	TRBJ2-2	CAISESRNTGELFF	TGTGCCATCAGTGAATCTAGGAACACCGGGGAGCTGTTTTTT
TRBV7-9	NA	NA	13	TRBJ1-1	CASSLPGYTEAFF	TGTGCCAGCAGCTTACCAGGGTACACTGAAGCTTTCTTT
TRBV9	NA	TRBD1	13	TRBJ1-5	CASGGTGHQPQHF	TGTGCCAGCGGTGGGACAGGGCATCAGCCCCAGCATTTT
TRBV5-1	NA	TRBD1	16	TRBJ2-5	CASSKTGVGPQETQYF	TGCGCCAGCAGCAAGACAGGGGTGGGGCCCCAAGAGACCCAGTACTTC
TRBV20-1	NA	TRBD1	11	TRBJ1-2	CRTGQGYGYTF	TGCAGGACCGGACAGGGCTACGGCTACACCTTC
TRBV7-2	NA	NA	15	TRBJ2-1	CASSLGHGEYNEQFF	TGTGCCAGCAGCTTAGGGCATGGGGAGTACAATGAGCAGTTCTTC
TRBV19	NA	NA	13	TRBJ1-1	CASGFTVNTEAFF	TGTGCCAGTGGTTTCACAGTTAACACTGAAGCTTTCTTT
TRBV7-9	once	NA	15	TRBJ2-6	CASSLEGAGANVLTF	TGTGCCAGCAGCTTAGAGGGGGCTGGGGCCAACGTCCTGACTTTC
TRBV11-2	NA	NA	13	TRBJ1-1	CASSLVESTEAFF	TGTGCCAGCAGCTTAGTTGAGTCCACTGAAGCTTTCTTT
TRBV18	NA	NA	14	TRBJ2-5	CASSPRQHQETQYF	TGTGCCAGCTCACCCCGACAGCATCAAGAGACCCAGTACTTC
TRBV3-1/TRBV3-2	once	NA	14	TRBJ2-3	CASSQAGHTDTQYF	TGTGCCAGCAGCCAAGCAGGACACACAGATACGCAGTATTTT
TRBV29-1	NA	NA	13	TRBJ2-2	CSVGGRYTGELFF	TGCAGCGTTGGCGGCAGATACACCGGGGAGCTGTTTTTT
TRBV12-3/TRBV12-4	NA	NA	12	TRBJ1-1	CASSFEFAEAFF	TGTGCCAGCAGTTTCGAGTTCGCTGAAGCTTTCTTT
TRBV13	NA	NA	15	TRBJ1-3	CASSSQAGPGNTIYF	TGTGCCAGCAGCTCCCAGGCGGGACCAGGAAACACCATATATTTT
TRBV6-6	NA	NA	14	TRBJ2-1	CASSYHTTYNEQFF	TGTGCCAGCAGTTACCATACTACTTACAATGAGCAGTTCTTC
TRBV5-1	NA	TRBD2	16	TRBJ2-3	CASSWVGTSGTDTQYF	TGCGCCAGCAGCTGGGTCGGGACTAGCGGCACAGATACGCAGTATTTT
TRBV5-1	NA	NA	15	TRBJ2-2	CASSLVGGNTGELFF	TGCGCCAGCAGCTTGGTGGGGGGGAACACCGGGGAGCTGTTTTTT
TRBV5-1	NA	NA	12	TRBJ1-2	CASSLGGLGYTF	TGCGCCAGCAGCTTGGGCGGATTGGGCTACACCTTC
TRBV28	NA	NA	12	TRBJ1-5	CASSFGFQPQHF	TGTGCCAGCAGTTTCGGGTTTCAGCCCCAGCATTTT
TRBV19	NA	TRBD1	16	TRBJ1-4	CASSIDWTGPGEKLFF	TGTGCCAGTAGTATAGATTGGACAGGGCCGGGTGAAAAACTGTTTTTT
TRBV27	NA	NA	15	TRBJ1-5	CASSLKGVVNQPQHF	TGTGCCAGCAGTTTGAAGGGGGTCGTCAATCAGCCCCAGCATTTT
TRBV5-1	NA	NA	13	TRBJ1-2	CASSLGTAGGYTF	TGCGCCAGCAGCTTGGGGACAGCAGGAGGCTACACCTTC
TRBV6-5	NA	NA	11	TRBJ2-3	CASSGPDTQYF	TGTGCCTCCTCAGGGCCAGATACGCAGTATTTT
TRBV4-2	NA	TRBD2	17	TRBJ2-3	CASSQGSLPGGWDTQYF	TGTGCCAGCAGCCAAGGGTCCTTGCCGGGAGGGTGGGATACGCAGTATTTT
TRBV18	NA	NA	14	TRBJ2-5	CASSARRRVETQYF	TGTGCCAGCTCAGCCCGACGGAGGGTTGAGACCCAGTACTTC
TRBV27	NA	TRBD1	15	TRBJ1-2	CASSLSGQVNYGYTF	TGTGCCAGCAGTTTATCGGGACAGGTAAACTATGGCTACACCTTC
TRBV6-6	NA	TRBD2	15	TRBJ2-5	CASDRASGGRGTQYF	TGTGCCAGCGATAGGGCTAGCGGGGGACGAGGGACCCAGTACTTC
TRBV4-1	NA	NA	16	TRBJ1-1	CASSQVSRGAQTEAFF	TGCGCCAGCAGCCAAGTTTCGCGGGGGGCGCAGACTGAAGCTTTCTTT
TRBV6-6	NA	NA	11	TRBJ2-3	CASTLVDTQYF	TGTGCCAGCACTTTAGTAGATACGCAGTATTTT
TRBV9	NA	TRBD2	18	TRBJ2-2	CASSVGLAGGPSTGELFF	TGTGCCAGCAGCGTAGGACTAGCGGGAGGGCCAAGCACCGGGGAGCTGTTTTTT
TRBV7-2	NA	NA	12	TRBJ1-5	CASSSQREIQHF	TGTGCCAGCAGCTCCCAAAGGGAGATCCAGCATTTT
TRBV7-9	NA	NA	15	TRBJ1-6	CASSPSGSYNSPLHF	TGTGCCAGCAGCCCCAGCGGCTCCTATAATTCACCCCTCCACTTT
TRBV29-1	NA	NA	13	TRBJ2-5	CSAAQTGIETQYF	TGCAGCGCGGCTCAGACAGGTATCGAGACCCAGTACTTC
TRBV5-1	NA	TRBD2	15	TRBJ2-2	CATPMAGGLTGELFF	TGCGCCACCCCCATGGCGGGGGGCCTCACCGGGGAGCTGTTTTTT
TRBV10-3	NA	NA	13	TRBJ2-1	CAISGGLHNEQFF	TGTGCCATCAGTGGTGGACTTCACAATGAGCAGTTCTTC
TRBV4-2	NA	TRBD2	17	TRBJ2-3	CASSHESTSGGADTQYF	TGTGCCAGCAGCCATGAGAGCACTAGCGGGGGGGCTGATACGCAGTATTTT
TRBV28	NA	NA	15	TRBJ1-3	CASSYPGGPGNTIYF	TGTGCCAGCAGCTACCCCGGGGGTCCTGGAAACACCATATATTTT
TRBV6-6	once	NA	16	TRBJ1-5	CASSYPGRGSDQPQHF	TGTGCCAGCAGTTACCCAGGCAGGGGATCGGATCAGCCCCAGCATTTT
TRBV16	NA	NA	11	TRBJ1-1	CASSQSPRAFF	TGTGCCAGCAGCCAATCCCCGAGGGCTTTCTTT
TRBV5-1	NA	NA	18	TRBJ1-5	CASTRGGQMGYSNQPQHF	TGCGCCAGCACCCGGGGTGGACAGATGGGTTATAGCAATCAGCCCCAGCATTTT
TRBV14	once	NA	14	TRBJ1-3	CASSQVWSGNTIYF	TGTGCCAGCAGCCAAGTCTGGAGCGGAAACACCATATATTTT
TRBV7-6	few	TRBD1	15	TRBJ2-2	CASSLRGGNTGELFF	TGTGCCAGCAGCTTGCGAGGGGGCAACACCGGGGAGCTGTTTTTT
TRBV30	NA	TRBD1	12	TRBJ1-1	CAWSGQGAEAFF	TGTGCCTGGAGTGGGCAGGGGGCTGAAGCTTTCTTT